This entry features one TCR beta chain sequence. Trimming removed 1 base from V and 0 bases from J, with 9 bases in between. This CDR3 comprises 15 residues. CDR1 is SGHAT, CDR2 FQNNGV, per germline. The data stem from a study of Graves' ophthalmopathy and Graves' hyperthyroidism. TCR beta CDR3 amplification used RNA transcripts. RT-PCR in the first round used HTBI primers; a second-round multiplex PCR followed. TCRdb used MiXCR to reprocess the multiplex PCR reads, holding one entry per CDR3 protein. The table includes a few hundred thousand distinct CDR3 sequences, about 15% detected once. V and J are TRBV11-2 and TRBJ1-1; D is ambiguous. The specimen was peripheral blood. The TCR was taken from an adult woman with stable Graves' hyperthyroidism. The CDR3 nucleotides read TGTGCCAGCAGCTTAGCCGGACTCATGAACACTGAAGCTTTCTTT. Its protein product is CASSLAGLMNTEAFF.